The 30 T cell receptor beta chains below were found in one sample sequenced in a study of CD8+CD57+ T cells in acquired aplastic anemia. Profiling that covered TCR beta VDJ and CDR3 relied on genomic DNA as its template. Using its own MiXCR run on the reads, TCRdb lists one record per CDR3 protein. Of a few hundred thousand distinct CDR3 sequences in the sample, roughly 50% were seen once. The sequenced sample was sorted CD4+, CD8+, or CD8+CD57+ T cells (not recorded which) from PBMCs. The receptors shown here come from a human donor with severe aplastic anemia or a healthy control (not recorded which).

The chain employs TRBV30 and TRBJ1-4; unclear D gene. Germline lookup yields CDR1 GTSNPN and CDR2 SVGIG (reference sequence). Trimming removed 3 bases from V and 7 bases from J, with 18 bases in between. The CDR3 has 15 residues. The CDR3: CAWRPYLGLGEKLFF. CDR3 bases: TGTGCCTGGAGACCCTATTTGGGCCTCGGTGAAAAACTGTTTTTT.

This clonotype showed up just once. This chain connects TRBV7-3 to TRBJ2-3; a weak D match, TRBD1 (5 bases). This CDR3 spans 14 amino acids. Deletions cut 4 bases from V and 6 bases from J, with 14 bases between. Per germline, CDR1 SGHTA and CDR2 FQGTGA. CDR3 region: CASSSGLPGDTQYF. The CDR3 DNA follows: TGTGCCAGCAGCTCCGGGTTACCAGGGGATACGCAGTATTTT.

For the CDR3, the DNA is TGCAGTGCTAGAGATTCGGCGGGGAGTAATTCACCCCTCCACTTT. Translated: CSARDSAGSNSPLHF. This chain uses TRBV20-1 with TRBJ1-6; the D is unclear. The CDR3 runs 15 residues. Per the germline V gene, CDR1 is DFQATT and CDR2 is SNEGSKA (reference sequence). V lost 0 bases to trimming and J lost 6 bases, with 12 bases between them.

V and J are TRBV7-2 and TRBJ1-1; D possibly corresponds to TRBD1 (6 bases). CDR1 is SGHTA and CDR2 is FQGNSA in the germline V gene. V lost 1 base and J lost 4, with 25 bases in between. The CDR3 covers 19 residues. CDR3: CASSLGRRLAGEGGTEAFF. The CDR3 nucleotides read TGTGCCAGCAGCTTAGGTCGTCGACTAGCGGGGGAAGGGGGCACTGAAGCTTTCTTT.

Only a few counts were recorded for this clonotype. One end of the junction fails to match germline, which may point to a read error. The chain is built from TRBV7-2 and TRBJ1-2, with D maybe TRBD1 (5 bases). CDR1 SGHTA and CDR2 FQGNSA come from the germline V gene. The CDR3 loop spans 10 amino acids. CDR3: CASSRGGYAF. CDR3 in DNA: TGTGCCAGCAGCCGTGGGGGTTACGCCTTC.

The chain uses TRBV24-1 and TRBJ2-2; 10 nucleotides align to TRBD1. V shed 5 bases and J 7 bases; nucleotides not matched to a gene: 3. Germline V lookup: CDR1 KGHDR, CDR2 SFDVKD. This CDR3 spans 14 amino acids. The CDR3 here is CATSGTGGIGELFF. The CDR3 nucleotides are TGTGCCACCAGTGGGACAGGGGGAATCGGGGAGCTGTTTTTT.

In its sample, this clonotype was seen once. The V gene is TRBV10-3, the J gene TRBJ2-3; 8 bases agree with TRBD1. J was trimmed by 5 bases and V by 2 bases; bases with no gene match: 3. This CDR3 comprises 14 residues. Germline lookup yields CDR1 ENHRY and CDR2 SYGVKD. The CDR3 loop is CAISEDRGGDTQYF. The CDR3 DNA sequence: TGTGCCATCAGTGAGGACAGGGGAGGAGATACGCAGTATTTT.

This chain links TRBV24-1 with TRBJ2-7; D might be TRBD2 (6 bases). V gave up 8 bases and J gave up 6 bases, with 16 bases separating them. Germline assignment: CDR1 KGHDR and CDR2 SFDVKD. The CDR3 spans 13 residues. CDR3 sequence: CATTPGSGVEQYF. The CDR3 bases are TGTGCCACCACTCCCGGGTCGGGGGTCGAGCAGTACTTC.

This clonotype has only one observation. The chain joins TRBV2 to TRBJ2-1; TRBD2 agrees at 7 bases. V dropped 3 bases and J dropped 4; count of bases not matched to a gene: 6. CDR3 size: 15 residues. Germline V lookup: CDR1 SNHLY, CDR2 FYNNEI. CDR3 loop: CASSDGGKRYNEQFF. CDR3 nucleotides: TGTGCCAGCAGTGACGGGGGGAAAAGATACAATGAGCAGTTCTTC.

The chain combines TRBV7-3 with TRBJ2-3; 9 positions match TRBD2. The CDR3 spans 16 residues. CDR1 is SGHTA, CDR2 FQGTGA, per germline. The trim removed 5 bases at V and 4 bases at J, leaving 10 bases unmatched. In DNA form, the CDR3 reads TGTGCCAGCAGCCTCATGGGTAGCGGGGGATCAGATACGCAGTATTTT. It is translated as CASSLMGSGGSDTQYF.

The gene calls are TRBV9 and TRBJ2-7; D possibly corresponds to TRBD2 (7 bases). CDR1 SGDLS and CDR2 YYNGEE come from the germline V gene. V gave up 0 bases and J gave up 5 bases, with 15 bases separating them. The CDR3 runs 15 residues. The DNA for the CDR3 is TGTGCCAGCAGCGTAGGCGGGGGCCTTTTGAACGAGCAGTACTTC. Protein product: CASSVGGGLLNEQYF.

V is TRBV7-6 and J is TRBJ2-7; D perhaps matches TRBD1 (6 bases). Germline V CDR1 and CDR2: SGHVS, FNYEAQ. CDR3 length equals 18 residues. V was shortened by 4 bases and J by 2 bases, with 24 bases between the two germline ends. CDR3 DNA sequence: TGTGCCAGCAGCTCTTCTCTCCAGACCGGGACAACCGCCTACGAGCAGTACTTC. Protein: CASSSSLQTGTTAYEQYF.

This clonotype came up a few times. The V call is TRBV20-1, the J call TRBJ1-1; the D gene is possibly TRBD1 (5 bases). Trimming pared 6 bases from V and 4 bases from J, leaving 18 bases between. Germline CDR1 DFQATT, CDR2 SNEGSKA (reference sequence). This CDR3 has 14 residues. DNA of the CDR3: TGCAGTGCCAGAACAGGCGACCTGGGCACTGAAGCTTTCTTT. Its translation is CSARTGDLGTEAFF.

This clonotype has more than one count but fewer than ten. The J gene is TRBJ2-2, the V gene TRBV24-1; 9 bases are shared with TRBD1. The J segment lost 3 bases and the V segment lost 7 bases, leaving 5 bases of the junction unmatched. This CDR3 has 15 residues. Germline V lookup: CDR1 KGHDR, CDR2 SFDVKD. The CDR3 DNA sequence: TGTGCCACCAGCCACCGGGACAGGGACACCGGGGAGCTGTTTTTT. It codes for CATSHRDRDTGELFF.

The V gene is TRBV7-9, the J gene TRBJ2-1; 7 bases agree with TRBD1. CDR1 is SEHNR, CDR2 FQNEAQ, per germline (reference sequence). Trimming took 1 base from V and 4 from J; bases not matched to a gene: 13. The CDR3 is 18 residues long. In nucleotides, the CDR3 is TGTGCCAGCAGCTTAGAAGGGGGCGAAACGGGCCCGTACAATGAGCAGTTCTTC. Translation: CASSLEGGETGPYNEQFF.

This sequence joins TRBV2 and TRBJ1-1, with TRBD1 as a possible D gene (6 bases). The CDR3 covers 13 residues. V was clipped by 7 bases and J by 3 bases, with 12 bases between them. Germline CDR1 SNHLY, CDR2 FYNNEI. CDR3 nucleotide sequence: TGTGCCAGCAATAAGGGGGGGGACACTGAAGCTTTCTTT. It specifies CASNKGGDTEAFF.

J is TRBJ2-5 and V is TRBV7-6, with 7 bases that match TRBD2. V was clipped by 5 bases and J by 2 bases; unmatched bases: 5. There are 14 residues in the CDR3. Germline assignment: CDR1 SGHVS and CDR2 FNYEAQ. CDR3 loop: CASSKSGTQETQYF. CDR3 nucleotides: TGTGCCAGCAGCAAGAGCGGGACTCAAGAGACCCAGTACTTC.

This clonotype was observed a few times. J is TRBJ2-7 and V is TRBV10-3, with a weak D call TRBD1 (6 bases). The germline V gene has CDR1 ENHRY and CDR2 SYGVKD. The CDR3 spans 15 residues. Trimming removed 5 bases at V and 0 bases at J, with 14 bases between. CDR3 protein: CAISPTGMGSYEQYF. CDR3 coding DNA: TGTGCCATCAGTCCGACAGGAATGGGCTCCTACGAGCAGTACTTC.

This clonotype was recorded at least ten times. V and J are TRBV19 and TRBJ2-7, with D perhaps assigned TRBD1 or TRBD2 (5 bases each). V was pared by 8 bases and J by 2 bases, with 10 bases between. The germline gives CDR1 LNHDA, CDR2 SQIVND (reference sequence). The CDR3 extends over 12 amino acids. The CDR3 reads CASGDRAYEQYF. CDR3 DNA: TGTGCCAGTGGGGACCGAGCCTACGAGCAGTACTTC.

This clonotype was recorded at least ten times. The rearrangement uses TRBV11-2 and TRBJ1-1, with D possibly matching TRBD1 (5 bases). CDR1 SGHAT and CDR2 FQNNGV come from the germline V gene. V lost 7 bases and J lost 7, with 22 bases in between. The CDR3 is 15 residues long. DNA for the CDR3: TGTGCCAGCACCCTAGGGGAGAGCACAAGTGTTGAAGCTTTCTTT. Translated, it gives CASTLGESTSVEAFF. Together with reference TRBV11-2 and TRBJ1-1, the CDR3 gives the full variable domain: EAGVAQSPRYKIIEKRQSVAFWCNPISGHATLYWYQQILGQGPKLLIQFQNNGVVDDSQLPKDRFSAERLKGVDSTLKIQPAKLEDSAVYLCASTLGESTSVEAFFGQGTRLTVV.

V usage is TRBV7-9 and J usage is TRBJ1-5, with D possibly TRBD1 on 5 matching bases. The V end was cut by 6 bases, the J end by 9 bases, with 9 bases between. CDR3 length: 11 amino acids. Per the germline V gene, CDR1 is SEHNR and CDR2 is FQNEAQ (reference sequence). The CDR3 DNA sequence: TGTGCCAGCAGTAGCGGGGGGCCCCAGCATTTT. It specifies CASSSGGPQHF.

This clonotype has a count of ten or more. This rearrangement joins TRBV7-8 to TRBJ2-1; TRBD2 matches at 15 bases. CDR1 and CDR2 from the germline V gene are SGHVS and FQNEAQ. The CDR3 length is 20 residues. Trimming took 5 bases from V and 0 from J; bases not matched to a gene: 11. The CDR3 loop reads CASSPQQGLAGGDSYNEQFF. In DNA, the CDR3 is TGTGCCAGCAGCCCACAACAAGGACTAGCGGGGGGGGACTCCTACAATGAGCAGTTCTTC.

V usage is TRBV7-3 and J usage is TRBJ2-5; no definite D call. Trimming removed 6 bases at V and 5 bases at J, with 10 bases between. CDR3 size: 12 residues. From germline, CDR1 is SGHTA and CDR2 FQGTGA. CDR3 in amino acids: CASSNGWETQYF. DNA for the CDR3: TGTGCCAGCAGTAATGGCTGGGAGACCCAGTACTTC.

The chain carries TRBV12-5 and TRBJ2-1, with 12 bases that match TRBD2. The CDR3 has 18 residues. Germline CDR1 is LGHNT and CDR2 is FRNRAP. This chain's CDR3 is CASGGTSGGPSSYNEQFF. CDR3 sequence (DNA): TGTGCCAGCGGTGGAACTAGCGGGGGGCCAAGCTCCTACAATGAGCAGTTCTTC.

The chain has TRBV25-1 and TRBJ1-1, with D uncertain. This CDR3 has 13 amino acids. V was clipped by 5 bases and J by 3 bases, with 10 bases between them. CDR1 and CDR2 from the germline V gene are MGHDK and SYGVNS. The CDR3 region is CASSPAGDTEAFF. The CDR3 DNA reads as TGTGCCAGCAGTCCCGCTGGGGACACTGAAGCTTTCTTT.

This clonotype has just a few counts. The chain carries TRBV12-3 or TRBV12-4 and TRBJ1-1; tentative D call: TRBD1 (6 bases). Trimming took 5 bases from V and 6 from J, leaving 13 bases between them. This CDR3 contains 13 residues. CDR3 amino acids: CASSLRGGSEAFF. Here the CDR3 DNA reads TGTGCCAGCAGTCTCAGGGGAGGGTCTGAAGCTTTCTTT.

This rearrangement joins TRBV7-2 to TRBJ1-2, with a tentative D call TRBD1 (5 bases). Trimming removed 2 bases at V and 4 bases at J, with 14 bases between. The CDR3 loop spans 15 amino acids. The germline V gene encodes CDR1 SGHTA and CDR2 FQGNSA. DNA for the CDR3: TGTGCCAGCAGCTTAAGCCAGGGCTATATCTATGGCTACACCTTC. Translation gives CASSLSQGYIYGYTF.

There are many counts of this clonotype. This sequence joins TRBV6-5 and TRBJ1-1; weak D call: TRBD1 (6 bases). V was pared by 6 bases and J by 2 bases, with 13 bases between. CDR3 length: 14 amino acids. Germline V CDR1 and CDR2: MNHEY, SVGAGI. DNA for the CDR3: TGTGCCAGCAGGGGACCGGGACAAAACACTGAAGCTTTCTTT. Its translation: CASRGPGQNTEAFF.

The chain combines TRBV19 with TRBJ1-5; D uncertain. Germline lookup yields CDR1 LNHDA and CDR2 SQIVND (reference sequence). V dropped 3 bases and J dropped 2 bases, with 14 bases sitting between them. The CDR3 has 16 amino acids. The CDR3 bases are TGTGCCAGTAGTATGGCTCAGGTTGGGGGCAATCAGCCCCAGCATTTT. It specifies CASSMAQVGGNQPQHF.

This chain joins TRBV5-1 and TRBJ2-1; TRBD1 agrees at 9 bases. CDR3 length: 14 residues. From germline, CDR1 is SGHRS and CDR2 YFSETQ. V dropped 5 bases and J dropped 5; count of bases not matched to a gene: 5. CDR3 in amino acids: CASSSGDRDNEQFF. CDR3 in DNA: TGCGCCAGCAGTTCTGGGGACAGGGACAATGAGCAGTTCTTC.